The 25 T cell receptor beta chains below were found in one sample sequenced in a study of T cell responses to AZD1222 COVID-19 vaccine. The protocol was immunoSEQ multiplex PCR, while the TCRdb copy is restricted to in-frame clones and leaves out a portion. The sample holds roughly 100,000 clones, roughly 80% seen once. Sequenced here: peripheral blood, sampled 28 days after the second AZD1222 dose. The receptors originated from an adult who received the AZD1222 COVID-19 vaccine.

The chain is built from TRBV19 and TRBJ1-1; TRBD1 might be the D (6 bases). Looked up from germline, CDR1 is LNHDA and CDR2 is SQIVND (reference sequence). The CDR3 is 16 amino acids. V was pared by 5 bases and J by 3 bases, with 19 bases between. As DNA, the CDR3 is TGTGCCAGTAGTTACCGCAAACAGGGTATTGACACTGAAGCTTTCTTT. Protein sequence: CASSYRKQGIDTEAFF.

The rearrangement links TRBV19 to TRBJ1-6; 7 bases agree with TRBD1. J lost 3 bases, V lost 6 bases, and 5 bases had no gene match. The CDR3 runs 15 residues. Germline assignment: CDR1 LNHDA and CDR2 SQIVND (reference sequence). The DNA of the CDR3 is TGTGCCAGTAGCGTTGGGGACAGCTATAATTCACCCCTCCACTTT. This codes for CASSVGDSYNSPLHF.

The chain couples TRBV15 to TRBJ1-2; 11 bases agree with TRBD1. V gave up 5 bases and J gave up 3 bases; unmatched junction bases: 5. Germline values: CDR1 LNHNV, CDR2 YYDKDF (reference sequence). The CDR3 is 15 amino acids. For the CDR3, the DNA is TGTGCCACCAGCGCGCGGACAGGGGGCGACTATGGCTACACCTTC. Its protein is CATSARTGGDYGYTF.

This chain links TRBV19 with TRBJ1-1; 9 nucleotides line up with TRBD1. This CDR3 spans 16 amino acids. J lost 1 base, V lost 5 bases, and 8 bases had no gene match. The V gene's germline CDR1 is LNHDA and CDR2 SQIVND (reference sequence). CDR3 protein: CASSYRDRAPNTEAFF. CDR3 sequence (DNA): TGTGCCAGTAGTTACCGGGACAGGGCACCGAACACTGAAGCTTTCTTT.

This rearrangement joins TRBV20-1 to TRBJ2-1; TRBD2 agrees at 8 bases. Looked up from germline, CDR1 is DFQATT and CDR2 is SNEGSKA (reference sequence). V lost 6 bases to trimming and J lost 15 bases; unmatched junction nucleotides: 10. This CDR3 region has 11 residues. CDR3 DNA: TGCAGTGCGGTCCCGGGACTAGTGCCGTTCTTC. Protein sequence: CSAVPGLVPFF.

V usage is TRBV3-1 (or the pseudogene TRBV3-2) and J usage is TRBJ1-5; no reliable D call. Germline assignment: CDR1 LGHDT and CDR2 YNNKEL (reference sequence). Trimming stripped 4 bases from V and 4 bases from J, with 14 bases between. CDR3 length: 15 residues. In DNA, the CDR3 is TGTGCCAGCAGCCTCTCGTTCCGACCTAATCAGCCCCAGCATTTT. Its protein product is CASSLSFRPNQPQHF.

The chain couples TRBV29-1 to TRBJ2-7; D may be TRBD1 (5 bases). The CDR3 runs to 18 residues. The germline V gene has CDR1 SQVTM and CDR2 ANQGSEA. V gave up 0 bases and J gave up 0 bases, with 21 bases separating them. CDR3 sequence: CSVEDLRQLGLTSYEQYF. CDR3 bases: TGCAGCGTTGAAGACCTACGACAGCTCGGCCTCACCTCCTACGAGCAGTACTTC.

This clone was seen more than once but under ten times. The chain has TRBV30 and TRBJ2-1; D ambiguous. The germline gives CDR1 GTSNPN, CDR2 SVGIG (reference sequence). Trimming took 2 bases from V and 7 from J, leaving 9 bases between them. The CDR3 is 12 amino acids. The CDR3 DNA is TGTGCCTGGAGTAACCTGGGGAATGAGCAGTTCTTC. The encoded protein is CAWSNLGNEQFF.

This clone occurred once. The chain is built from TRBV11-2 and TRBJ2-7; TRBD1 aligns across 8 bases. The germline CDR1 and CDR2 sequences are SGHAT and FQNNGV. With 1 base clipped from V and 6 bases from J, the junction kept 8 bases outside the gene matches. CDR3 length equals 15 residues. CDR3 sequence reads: CASSLVRTGKSEQYF. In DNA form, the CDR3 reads TGTGCCAGCAGCTTAGTCAGGACAGGGAAGTCCGAGCAGTACTTC.

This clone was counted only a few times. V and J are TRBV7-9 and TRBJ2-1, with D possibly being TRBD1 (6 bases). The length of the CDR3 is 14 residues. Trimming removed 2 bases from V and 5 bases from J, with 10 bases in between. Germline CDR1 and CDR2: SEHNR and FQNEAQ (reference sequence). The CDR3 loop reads CASSLTQGNNEQFF. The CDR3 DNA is TGTGCCAGCAGCTTAACCCAGGGGAACAATGAGCAGTTCTTC.

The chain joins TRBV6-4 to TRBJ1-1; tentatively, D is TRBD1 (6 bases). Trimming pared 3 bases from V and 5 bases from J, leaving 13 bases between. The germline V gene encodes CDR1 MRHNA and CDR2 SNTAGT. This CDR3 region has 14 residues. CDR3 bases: TGTGCCAGCAGTGATTCGGACCAGGGGACTGAAGCTTTCTTT. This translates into CASSDSDQGTEAFF.

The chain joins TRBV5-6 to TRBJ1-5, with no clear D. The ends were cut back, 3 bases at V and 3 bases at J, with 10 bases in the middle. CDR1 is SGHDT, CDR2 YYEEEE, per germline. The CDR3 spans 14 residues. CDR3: CASSSKGLNQPQHF. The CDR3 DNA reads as TGTGCCAGCAGCTCTAAAGGGCTCAATCAGCCCCAGCATTTT.

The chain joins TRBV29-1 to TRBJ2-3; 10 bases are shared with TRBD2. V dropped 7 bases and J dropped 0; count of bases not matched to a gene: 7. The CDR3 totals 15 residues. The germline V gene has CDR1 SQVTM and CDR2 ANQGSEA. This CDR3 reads CSGKAGGRSTDTQYF. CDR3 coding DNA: TGCAGCGGAAAAGCGGGGGGGCGGAGCACAGATACGCAGTATTTT.

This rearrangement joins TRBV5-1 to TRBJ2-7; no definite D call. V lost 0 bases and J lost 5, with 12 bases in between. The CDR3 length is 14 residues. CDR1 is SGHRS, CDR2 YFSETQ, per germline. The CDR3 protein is CASSLDSPLNEQYF. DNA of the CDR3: TGCGCCAGCAGCTTGGACAGCCCCCTAAACGAGCAGTACTTC.

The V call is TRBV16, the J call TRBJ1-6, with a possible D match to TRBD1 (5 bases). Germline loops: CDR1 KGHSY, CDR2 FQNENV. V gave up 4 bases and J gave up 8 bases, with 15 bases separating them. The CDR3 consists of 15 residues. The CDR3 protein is CASSPQTVQYSPLHF. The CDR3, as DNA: TGTGCCAGCAGCCCTCAGACAGTTCAGTATTCACCCCTCCACTTT.

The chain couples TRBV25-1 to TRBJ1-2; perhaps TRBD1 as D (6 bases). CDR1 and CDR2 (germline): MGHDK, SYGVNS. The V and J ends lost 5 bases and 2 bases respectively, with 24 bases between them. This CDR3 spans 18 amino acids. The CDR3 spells CASSPSYMEGGANYGYTF. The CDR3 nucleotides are TGTGCCAGCAGTCCCTCCTACATGGAAGGGGGGGCAAACTATGGCTACACCTTC.

DNA of the CDR3: TGTGCCAGCAGTGGATATGGGACCTCTACGAAGCAGTACTTC. This gives the protein CASSGYGTSTKQYF. This chain links TRBV25-1 with TRBJ2-7; tentatively, D is TRBD1 or TRBD2 (5 bases each). Trimming left V 4 bases short and J 8 bases short, with 18 bases between. Germline CDR1 reads MGHDK; CDR2 reads SYGVNS. The CDR3 has 14 amino acids.

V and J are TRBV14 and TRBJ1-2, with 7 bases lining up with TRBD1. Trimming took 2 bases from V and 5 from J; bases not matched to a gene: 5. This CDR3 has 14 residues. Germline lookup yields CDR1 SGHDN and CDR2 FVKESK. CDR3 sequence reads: CASSQLGTAYGYTF. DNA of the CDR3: TGTGCCAGCAGCCAACTCGGGACAGCATATGGCTACACCTTC.

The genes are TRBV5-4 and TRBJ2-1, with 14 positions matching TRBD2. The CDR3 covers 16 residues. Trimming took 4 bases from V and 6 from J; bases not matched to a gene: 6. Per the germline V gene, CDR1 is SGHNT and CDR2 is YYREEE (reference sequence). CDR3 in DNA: TGTGCCAGCAGCCCCGGGACTAGCGGGAGTCGCAATGAGCAGTTCTTC. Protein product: CASSPGTSGSRNEQFF.

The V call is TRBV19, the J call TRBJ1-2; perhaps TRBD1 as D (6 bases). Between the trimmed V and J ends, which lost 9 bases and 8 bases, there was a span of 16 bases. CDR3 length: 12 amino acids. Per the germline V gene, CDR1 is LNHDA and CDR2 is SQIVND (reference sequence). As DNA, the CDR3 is TGTGCCAGCAAACAGGGAACAGACGGCTACACCTTC. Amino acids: CASKQGTDGYTF. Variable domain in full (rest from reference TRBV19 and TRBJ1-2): DGGITQSPKYLFRKEGQNVTLSCEQNLNHDAMYWYRQDPGQGLRLIYYSQIVNDFQKGDIAEGYSVSREKKESFPLTVTSAQKNPTAFYLCASKQGTDGYTFGSGTRLTVV.

Here the CDR3 reads CASRRDRGFNQPQHF. CDR3 bases: TGTGCCAGTAGGAGGGACAGGGGCTTTAATCAGCCCCAGCATTTT. J is TRBJ1-5 and V is TRBV19; TRBD1 agrees at 10 bases. The CDR3 consists of 15 residues. CDR1 is LNHDA and CDR2 is SQIVND in the germline V gene (reference sequence). Trimming at V came to 6 bases and at J to 4 bases, leaving 6 bases not matched to a gene.

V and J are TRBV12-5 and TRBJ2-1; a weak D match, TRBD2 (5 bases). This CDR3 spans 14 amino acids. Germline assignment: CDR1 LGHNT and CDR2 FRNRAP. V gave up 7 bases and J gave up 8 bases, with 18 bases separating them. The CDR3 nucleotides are TGTGCTAGTGCCTCCGAAACCTTACTAGATGAGCAGTTCTTC. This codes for CASASETLLDEQFF. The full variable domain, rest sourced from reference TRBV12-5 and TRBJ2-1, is DARVTQTPRHKVTEMGQEVTMRCQPILGHNTVFWYRQTMMQGLELLAYFRNRAPLDDSGMPKDRFSAEMPDATLATLKIQPSEPRDSAVYFCASASETLLDEQFFGPGTRLTVL.

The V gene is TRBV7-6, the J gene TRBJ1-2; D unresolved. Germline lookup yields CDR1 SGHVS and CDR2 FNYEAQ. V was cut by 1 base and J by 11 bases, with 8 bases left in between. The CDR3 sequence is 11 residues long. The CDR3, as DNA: TGTGCCAGCAGCTTAGGGTCGTCGTACACCTTC. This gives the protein CASSLGSSYTF. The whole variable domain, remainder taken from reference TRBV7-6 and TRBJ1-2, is GAGVSQSPRYKVTKRGQDVALRCDPISGHVSLYWYRQALGQGPEFLTYFNYEAQQDKSGLPNDRFSAERPEGSISTLTIQRTEQRDSAMYRCASSLGSSYTFGSGTRLTVV.

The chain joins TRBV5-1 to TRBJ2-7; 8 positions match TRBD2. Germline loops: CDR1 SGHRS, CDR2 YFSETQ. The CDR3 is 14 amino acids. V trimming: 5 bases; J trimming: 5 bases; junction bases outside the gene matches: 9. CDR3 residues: CASSPGGAEDEQYF. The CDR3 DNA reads TGCGCCAGCAGTCCCGGGGGGGCCGAGGACGAGCAGTACTTC.

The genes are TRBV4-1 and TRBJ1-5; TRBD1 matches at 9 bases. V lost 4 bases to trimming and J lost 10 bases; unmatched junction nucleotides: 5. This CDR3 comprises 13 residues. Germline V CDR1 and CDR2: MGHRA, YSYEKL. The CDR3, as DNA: TGCGCCAGCAGCCGAGGACAGGGGTCTCCCCAGCATTTT. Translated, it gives CASSRGQGSPQHF.